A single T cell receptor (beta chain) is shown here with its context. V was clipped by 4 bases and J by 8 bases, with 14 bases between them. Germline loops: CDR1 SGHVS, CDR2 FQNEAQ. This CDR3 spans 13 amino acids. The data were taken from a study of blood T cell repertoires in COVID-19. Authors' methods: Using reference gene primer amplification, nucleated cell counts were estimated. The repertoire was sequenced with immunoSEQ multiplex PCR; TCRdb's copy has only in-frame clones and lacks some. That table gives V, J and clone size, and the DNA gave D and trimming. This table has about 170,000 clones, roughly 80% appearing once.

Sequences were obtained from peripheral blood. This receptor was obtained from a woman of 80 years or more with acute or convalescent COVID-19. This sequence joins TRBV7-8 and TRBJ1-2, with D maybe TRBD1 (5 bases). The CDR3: CASSSSSGRGYTF. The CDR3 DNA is TGTGCCAGCAGCTCATCTTCAGGGAGGGGCTACACCTTC.